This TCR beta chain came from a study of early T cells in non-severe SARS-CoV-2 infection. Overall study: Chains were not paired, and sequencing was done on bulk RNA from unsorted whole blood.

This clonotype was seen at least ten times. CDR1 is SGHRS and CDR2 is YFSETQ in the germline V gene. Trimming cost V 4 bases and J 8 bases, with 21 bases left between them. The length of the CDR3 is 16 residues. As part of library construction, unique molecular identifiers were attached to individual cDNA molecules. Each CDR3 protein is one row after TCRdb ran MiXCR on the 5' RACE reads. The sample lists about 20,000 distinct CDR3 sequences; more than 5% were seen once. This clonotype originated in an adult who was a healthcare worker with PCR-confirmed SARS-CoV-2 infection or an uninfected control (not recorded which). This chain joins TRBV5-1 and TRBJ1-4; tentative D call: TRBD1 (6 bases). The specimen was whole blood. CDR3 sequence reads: CASSPGTSQGKEKLFF. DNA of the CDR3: TGCGCCAGCAGCCCGGGGACCTCTCAGGGGAAGGAAAAACTGTTTTTT.